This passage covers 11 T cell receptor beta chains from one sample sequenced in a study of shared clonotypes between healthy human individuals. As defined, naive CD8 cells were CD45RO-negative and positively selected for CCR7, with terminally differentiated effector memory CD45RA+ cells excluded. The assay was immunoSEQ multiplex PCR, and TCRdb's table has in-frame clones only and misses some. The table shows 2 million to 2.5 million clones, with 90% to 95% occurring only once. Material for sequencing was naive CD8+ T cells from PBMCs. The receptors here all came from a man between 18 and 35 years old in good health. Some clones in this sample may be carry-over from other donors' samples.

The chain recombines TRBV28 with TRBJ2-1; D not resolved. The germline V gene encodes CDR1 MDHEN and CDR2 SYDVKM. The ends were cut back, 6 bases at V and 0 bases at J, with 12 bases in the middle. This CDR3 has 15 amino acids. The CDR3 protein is CASSQLINSYNEQFF. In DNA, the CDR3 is TGTGCCAGCAGCCAACTCATAAACTCCTACAATGAGCAGTTCTTC.

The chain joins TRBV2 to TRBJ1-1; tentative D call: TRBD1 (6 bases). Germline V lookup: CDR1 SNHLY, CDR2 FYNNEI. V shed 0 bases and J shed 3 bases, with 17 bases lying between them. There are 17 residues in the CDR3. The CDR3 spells CASSEATEDSSDTEAFF. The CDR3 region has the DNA TGTGCCAGCAGTGAAGCGACAGAGGACAGCTCGGACACTGAAGCTTTCTTT.

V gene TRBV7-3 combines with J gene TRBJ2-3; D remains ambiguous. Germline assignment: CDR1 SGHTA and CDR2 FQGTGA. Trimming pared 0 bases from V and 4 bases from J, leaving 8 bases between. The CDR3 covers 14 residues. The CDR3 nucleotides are TGTGCCAGCAGCTTAACGGGTTGGGCAGATACGCAGTATTTT. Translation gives CASSLTGWADTQYF.

Written as DNA, the CDR3 is TGTGCCAGCAGCGCTCGGGACAATCTAATAGAGCAGTACTTC. Translated, it gives CASSARDNLIEQYF. The V call is TRBV9, the J call TRBJ2-7; D may be TRBD1 (6 bases). Per germline, CDR1 SGDLS and CDR2 YYNGEE. V was clipped by 3 bases and J by 7 bases, with 17 bases between them. There are 14 residues in the CDR3.

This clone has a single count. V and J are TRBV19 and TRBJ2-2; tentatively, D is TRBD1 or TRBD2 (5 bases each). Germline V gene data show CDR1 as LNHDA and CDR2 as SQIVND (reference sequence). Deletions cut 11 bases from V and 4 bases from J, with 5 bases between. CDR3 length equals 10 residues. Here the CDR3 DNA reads TGTGCCGGGGGCACCGGGGAGCTGTTTTTT. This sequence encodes CAGGTGELFF.

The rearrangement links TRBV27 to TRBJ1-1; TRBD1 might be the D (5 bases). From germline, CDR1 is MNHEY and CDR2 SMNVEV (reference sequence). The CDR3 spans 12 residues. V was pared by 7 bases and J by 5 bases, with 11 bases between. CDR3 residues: CASIGAWTEAFF. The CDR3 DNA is TGTGCCAGCATAGGGGCATGGACTGAAGCTTTCTTT.

In DNA, the CDR3 is TGTGCCAGCAGTGTACAGGGGGCTGACTATGGCTACACCTTC. Protein sequence: CASSVQGADYGYTF. This rearrangement joins TRBV27 to TRBJ1-2; TRBD1 aligns across 9 bases. The CDR3 length is 14 residues. Germline trimming cut 5 bases from V and 3 bases from J; bases unmatched to any gene: 4. The germline CDR1 and CDR2 sequences are MNHEY and SMNVEV (reference sequence).

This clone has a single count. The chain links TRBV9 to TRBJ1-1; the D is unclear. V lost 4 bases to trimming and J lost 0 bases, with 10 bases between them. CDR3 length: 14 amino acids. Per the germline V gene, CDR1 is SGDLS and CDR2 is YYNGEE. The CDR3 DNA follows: TGTGCCAGCAGCTCTCCCTGGATGAACACTGAAGCTTTCTTT. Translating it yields CASSSPWMNTEAFF.

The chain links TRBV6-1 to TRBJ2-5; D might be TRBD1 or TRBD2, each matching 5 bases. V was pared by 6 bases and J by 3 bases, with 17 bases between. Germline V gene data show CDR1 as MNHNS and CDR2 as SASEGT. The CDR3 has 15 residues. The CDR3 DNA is TGTGCCAGCAGGGGGGAAAACTTCTTAAAAGAGACCCAGTACTTC. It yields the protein CASRGENFLKETQYF.

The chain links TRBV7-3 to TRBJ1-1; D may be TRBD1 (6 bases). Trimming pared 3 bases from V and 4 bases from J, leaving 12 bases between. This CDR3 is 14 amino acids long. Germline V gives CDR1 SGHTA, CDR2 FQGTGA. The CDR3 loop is CASSLGGGSTEAFF. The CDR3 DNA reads TGTGCCAGCAGCTTGGGGGGCGGGAGCACTGAAGCTTTCTTT.

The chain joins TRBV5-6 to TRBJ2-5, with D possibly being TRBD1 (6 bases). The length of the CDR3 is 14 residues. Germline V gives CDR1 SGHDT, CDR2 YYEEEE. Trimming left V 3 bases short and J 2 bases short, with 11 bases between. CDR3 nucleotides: TGTGCCAGCAGCTCTGACAGGACTCAAGAGACCCAGTACTTC. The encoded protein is CASSSDRTQETQYF.